The clone carrying this TCR beta chain has at least ten counts. Its target is not known. Hyperthyroidism was newly diagnosed in patients aged 18 to 65 (duration under 2 months). The PBMCs had their origin in around 9.1 ml of fresh peripheral blood. The source of the sample is a study of T cells in Graves' hyperthyroidism and ophthalmopathy. The source material, RNA transcripts, was used to amplify TCR beta CDR3 regions. The HTBI set primed first-round TCR CDR3 RT-PCR. TCRdb itself ran the multiplex PCR reads through MiXCR, one entry per CDR3 protein. In the table there are 140,000 or so distinct CDR3 sequences, approximately 20% of which are singletons. CDR1 SGHVS and CDR2 FQNEAQ come from the germline V gene. Germline trimming cut 3 bases from V and 3 bases from J; bases unmatched to any gene: 4. The CDR3 spans 14 residues. The study's findings and limits: Ophthalmopathy was separated from stable hyperthyroidism by a 13 V-J model.

The chain carries TRBV7-8 and TRBJ2-7, with 8 bases that match TRBD1. The clonotype was recovered from a woman aged 45-65 years with Graves' hyperthyroidism that later progressed to Graves' ophthalmopathy. The sample was blood. In DNA, the CDR3 is TGTGCCAGCAGCTTTGACAGGGGATACTACGAGCAGTACTTC. Its protein is CASSFDRGYYEQYF.